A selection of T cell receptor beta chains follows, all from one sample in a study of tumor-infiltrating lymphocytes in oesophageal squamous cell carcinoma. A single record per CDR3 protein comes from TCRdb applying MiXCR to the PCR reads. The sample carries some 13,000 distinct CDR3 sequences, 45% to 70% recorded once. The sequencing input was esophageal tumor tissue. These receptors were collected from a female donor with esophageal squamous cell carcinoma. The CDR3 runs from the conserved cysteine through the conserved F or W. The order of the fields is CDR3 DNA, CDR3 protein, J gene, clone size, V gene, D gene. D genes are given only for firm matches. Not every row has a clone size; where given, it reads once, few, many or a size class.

CDR3nt: TGTGCCAGCAGTTTAGAGGGACAGGGGGCCTTATTTCAGCCCCAGCATTTT
CDR3aa: CASSLEGQGALFQPQHF
j_gene: TRBJ1-5
abundance: many
v_gene: TRBV12-3/TRBV12-4
d_gene: TRBD1

CDR3nt: TGCGCCAGCAGTGTACTAGCGGGGGCAGATACGCAGTATTTT
CDR3aa: CASSVLAGADTQYF
j_gene: TRBJ2-3
abundance: NA
v_gene: TRBV10-1
d_gene: TRBD2

CDR3nt: TGTGCCAGCAGTTGGCCGTGGGCGGGAGAGACTCGGGGCGAGCAGTACTTC
CDR3aa: CASSWPWAGETRGEQYF
j_gene: TRBJ2-7
abundance: NA
v_gene: TRBV28
d_gene: TRBD2

CDR3nt: TGTGCTAGTGGTTCGGACAGGGGGAACATGATACTAGCCAAAAACATTCAGTACTTC
CDR3aa: CASGSDRGNMILAKNIQYF
j_gene: TRBJ2-4
abundance: NA
v_gene: TRBV12-5
d_gene: TRBD1

CDR3nt: TGTGCCAGCAGCTTGGGGAAGGGAGACATTCAGTACTTC
CDR3aa: CASSLGKGDIQYF
j_gene: TRBJ2-4
abundance: NA
v_gene: TRBV7-3
d_gene: NA

CDR3nt: TGTGCCAGCAGCTCCGTACCGGGGAGCAAAAACATTCAGTACTTC
CDR3aa: CASSSVPGSKNIQYF
j_gene: TRBJ2-4
abundance: NA
v_gene: TRBV28
d_gene: NA

CDR3nt: TGTGCCAGTAGTATAGCTATCGGACAGATCTACGAGCAGTACTTC
CDR3aa: CASSIAIGQIYEQYF
j_gene: TRBJ2-7
abundance: many
v_gene: TRBV19
d_gene: NA

CDR3nt: TGTGCCAGCAGCCCGGGGGGCTTTACATATGAGCAGTACTTC
CDR3aa: CASSPGGFTYEQYF
j_gene: TRBJ2-7
abundance: once
v_gene: TRBV7-2
d_gene: NA

CDR3nt: TGTGCCAGCAGCGAACAGGTGGCCGGGGAGCTGTTTTTT
CDR3aa: CASSEQVAGELFF
j_gene: TRBJ2-2
abundance: NA
v_gene: TRBV7-3
d_gene: NA

CDR3nt: TGTGCCAGCAGTTTATCCATTACCGGGACAGGGACCAGTAGCTCTGGGGCCAACGTCCTGACTTTC
CDR3aa: CASSLSITGTGTSSSGANVLTF
j_gene: TRBJ2-6
abundance: NA
v_gene: TRBV28
d_gene: TRBD1

CDR3nt: TGTGCCAGCAGCTTCCAGGGGACCGGGAACAGTAATTCACCCCTCCACTTC
CDR3aa: CASSFQGTGNSNSPLHF
j_gene: TRBJ2-5
abundance: few
v_gene: TRBV7-9
d_gene: NA

CDR3nt: TGTGCCAGCAGCTATACGACTAGCGGAACCTACAATGAGCAGTTCTTC
CDR3aa: CASSYTTSGTYNEQFF
j_gene: TRBJ2-1
abundance: few
v_gene: TRBV7-8
d_gene: TRBD2

CDR3nt: TGTGCCAGCAGCTTATTGAGGACAGGGATTTCACCCCTCCACTTC
CDR3aa: CASSLLRTGISPLHF
j_gene: TRBJ2-7
abundance: NA
v_gene: TRBV7-2
d_gene: TRBD1

CDR3nt: TGTGCCAGCAGCTTAGGACGGGAGGGCCTAAATACGCAGTATTTT
CDR3aa: CASSLGREGLNTQYF
j_gene: TRBJ2-3
abundance: medium-sized
v_gene: TRBV7-2
d_gene: TRBD2

CDR3nt: TGTGCCAGCAGCGCGCCGGGACAGCTAAAGACCCAGTACTTC
CDR3aa: CASSAPGQLKTQYF
j_gene: TRBJ2-5
abundance: once
v_gene: TRBV11-2
d_gene: TRBD1

CDR3nt: TGTGCCAGCAGCTTAGCACAGGGTGGAACCGGGGAGCTGTTTTTT
CDR3aa: CASSLAQGGTGELFF
j_gene: TRBJ2-2
abundance: NA
v_gene: TRBV7-4
d_gene: NA

CDR3nt: TGTGCCAGCAGCTTAGGACTAGCTGCCGGGGAGCTGTTTTTT
CDR3aa: CASSLGLAAGELFF
j_gene: TRBJ2-2
abundance: few
v_gene: TRBV7-2
d_gene: TRBD2

CDR3nt: TGTGCCAGCAGCCCGACTAGCACCCAAGAGACCCAGTACTTC
CDR3aa: CASSPTSTQETQYF
j_gene: TRBJ2-5
abundance: few
v_gene: TRBV7-2
d_gene: TRBD2

CDR3nt: TGTGCCAGCAGCCAGGGGGCTAGCACAGATACGCAGTACTTC
CDR3aa: CASSQGASTDTQYF
j_gene: TRBJ2-5
abundance: NA
v_gene: TRBV7-2
d_gene: TRBD1

CDR3nt: TGTGCCACCAGTGTTTTGAACACCGGGGAGCTGTACTTC
CDR3aa: CATSVLNTGELYF
j_gene: TRBJ2-5
abundance: NA
v_gene: TRBV24-1
d_gene: NA

CDR3nt: TGTGCCAGTAGTAGCCAGGGAAGGCAGCCGAGCAATCAGCCCCAGCATTTT
CDR3aa: CASSSQGRQPSNQPQHF
j_gene: TRBJ1-5
abundance: few
v_gene: TRBV19
d_gene: NA

CDR3nt: TGTGCCAGCAGCCGTAGCGGGATCTATACAGATACGCAGTATTTT
CDR3aa: CASSRSGIYTDTQYF
j_gene: TRBJ2-3
abundance: many
v_gene: TRBV7-3
d_gene: TRBD2

CDR3nt: TGTGCCAGCAGACCCCGAGGGAGGACTAGCGGGAGTAGGGATACGCAGTATTTT
CDR3aa: CASRPRGRTSGSRDTQYF
j_gene: TRBJ2-3
abundance: NA
v_gene: TRBV11-2
d_gene: TRBD2

CDR3nt: TGTGCCAGCAGCTTTGCCGAGACGAATTCACCCCTCCACTTT
CDR3aa: CASSFAETNSPLHF
j_gene: TRBJ1-6
abundance: NA
v_gene: TRBV7-9
d_gene: NA

CDR3nt: TGTGCCAGCAGTTCCCCAACTAGAGTCGGGGAGCTGTTTTTT
CDR3aa: CASSSPTRVGELFF
j_gene: TRBJ2-2
abundance: few
v_gene: TRBV27
d_gene: NA

CDR3nt: TGTGCCAGCAGCCCTGGGACAGGGGTATTTAGAGATACGCAGTATTTT
CDR3aa: CASSPGTGVFRDTQYF
j_gene: TRBJ2-3
abundance: NA
v_gene: TRBV7-6
d_gene: TRBD1

CDR3nt: TGTGCCAGCAGCTTAGTTCCCCAACCCCTAGCGGGGACCACAGATACGCAGTATTTT
CDR3aa: CASSLVPQPLAGTTDTQYF
j_gene: TRBJ2-3
abundance: few
v_gene: TRBV7-2
d_gene: TRBD2

CDR3nt: TGTGCCAGCAGACGGGACAGGGACGGGCCCCAGCATTTT
CDR3aa: CASRRDRDGPQHF
j_gene: TRBJ1-5
abundance: many
v_gene: TRBV6-1
d_gene: TRBD1

CDR3nt: TGTGCCAGCAGAAAGGACATGTACAATGAGCAGTTCTTC
CDR3aa: CASRKDMYNEQFF
j_gene: TRBJ2-1
abundance: NA
v_gene: TRBV7-2
d_gene: NA

CDR3nt: TGTGCCAGCAGTTACGATGACGGGAGCGGCTACGAGCAGTACTTC
CDR3aa: CASSYDDGSGYEQYF
j_gene: TRBJ2-7
abundance: NA
v_gene: TRBV6-6
d_gene: NA

CDR3nt: TGTGCCAGCAGCGCGGTCAGGGGCTACGAGCAGTACTTC
CDR3aa: CASSAVRGYEQYF
j_gene: TRBJ2-7
abundance: NA
v_gene: TRBV7-2
d_gene: NA

CDR3nt: TGTGCCAGCAGCTTAAGTCCTTATGGCTACACCTTC
CDR3aa: CASSLSPYGYTF
j_gene: TRBJ1-2
abundance: once
v_gene: TRBV11-1
d_gene: NA

CDR3nt: TGTGCCAGCAGTGAGGGAGCCACTGAATACGCGGCCAATGAGCAGTTCTTC
CDR3aa: CASSEGATEYAANEQFF
j_gene: TRBJ2-1
abundance: many
v_gene: TRBV6-4
d_gene: NA

CDR3nt: TGTGCCAGCAGCTTTGGGGCTAGCGTTAGCTATGAGCAGTTCTTC
CDR3aa: CASSFGASVSYEQFF
j_gene: TRBJ2-1
abundance: NA
v_gene: TRBV7-3
d_gene: NA

CDR3nt: TGTGCCAGCAGCTCGGGCTCTGGAAACACCATATATTTT
CDR3aa: CASSSGSGNTIYF
j_gene: TRBJ1-3
abundance: many
v_gene: TRBV11-2
d_gene: NA

CDR3nt: TGTGCCAGCAGCCAATCACAGGGTTTGACTGAAGCTTTCTTT
CDR3aa: CASSQSQGLTEAFF
j_gene: TRBJ1-1
abundance: NA
v_gene: TRBV6-5
d_gene: NA

CDR3nt: TGTGCCAGCAGTGAAGGGGCCGGGGAGCTGTACTTC
CDR3aa: CASSEGAGELYF
j_gene: TRBJ1-6
abundance: NA
v_gene: TRBV6-1
d_gene: NA

CDR3nt: TGTGCCAGCAGCTTTCTCTCTAGGATATCAGATACGCAGTATTTT
CDR3aa: CASSFLSRISDTQYF
j_gene: TRBJ2-3
abundance: NA
v_gene: TRBV7-2
d_gene: NA

CDR3nt: TGTGCCAGCAGCTTAAACACAGGGGAAGGAGAGACCCAGTACTTC
CDR3aa: CASSLNTGEGETQYF
j_gene: TRBJ2-5
abundance: NA
v_gene: TRBV7-3
d_gene: TRBD1

CDR3nt: TGTGCCAGCAGCTTAACGGATTTGGACCCAAATGAGCAGTACTTC
CDR3aa: CASSLTDLDPNEQYF
j_gene: TRBJ2-7
abundance: NA
v_gene: TRBV7-3
d_gene: NA

CDR3nt: TGTGCCAGCAGCCCTGGGGGGGCGGGAAGGCGAGAGACCCAGTACTTC
CDR3aa: CASSPGGAGRRETQYF
j_gene: TRBJ2-5
abundance: NA
v_gene: TRBV11-2
d_gene: NA

CDR3nt: TGCGCCAGCAGTGAGGAGCGGGGATTCTCTGGAAACACCATATATTTT
CDR3aa: CASSEERGFSGNTIYF
j_gene: TRBJ1-3
abundance: NA
v_gene: TRBV10-2
d_gene: NA

CDR3nt: TGTGCCAGCAGCTTAGAGCGGGGGGCCGGTGAGACCCAGTACTTC
CDR3aa: CASSLERGAGETQYF
j_gene: TRBJ2-5
abundance: few
v_gene: TRBV7-3
d_gene: TRBD2

CDR3nt: TGTGCCAGCAGCCCCCCCAGGGCAGGGCACAAAAACATTCAGTACTTC
CDR3aa: CASSPPRAGHKNIQYF
j_gene: TRBJ2-4
abundance: NA
v_gene: TRBV7-3
d_gene: NA

CDR3nt: TGTGCCAGCAGCTTATTACAGGGGCTTATCTACGAGCAGTACTTC
CDR3aa: CASSLLQGLIYEQYF
j_gene: TRBJ2-7
abundance: NA
v_gene: TRBV7-8
d_gene: TRBD1

CDR3nt: TGCGCCAGCAGCCTCGGGACAGGGCCCTACAATGAGCAGTTCTTC
CDR3aa: CASSLGTGPYNEQFF
j_gene: TRBJ2-1
abundance: NA
v_gene: TRBV5-1
d_gene: TRBD1

CDR3nt: TGTGCCATAAAGAGGACAGCATCGAACACCGGGGAGCTGTTTTTT
CDR3aa: CAIKRTASNTGELFF
j_gene: TRBJ2-2
abundance: few
v_gene: TRBV7-2
d_gene: NA

CDR3nt: TGTGCCAGCAGCTCGCGGGAGGAATCCGGGGAGCTGTTTTTT
CDR3aa: CASSSREESGELFF
j_gene: TRBJ2-2
abundance: NA
v_gene: TRBV7-2
d_gene: TRBD2

CDR3nt: TGTGCCAGCAGTTTAGGACTTTACACAGATACGCAGTATTTT
CDR3aa: CASSLGLYTDTQYF
j_gene: TRBJ2-3
abundance: NA
v_gene: TRBV27
d_gene: NA

CDR3nt: TGTGCCAGCAGACCCACCCCCGGGGACGCGAACAACTACGAGCAGTACTTC
CDR3aa: CASRPTPGDANNYEQYF
j_gene: TRBJ2-7
abundance: many
v_gene: TRBV27
d_gene: NA

CDR3nt: TGTGCCAGCAGCATTCAAGGAGGGGCTAGCGGGGGGAATGAGCAGTTCTTC
CDR3aa: CASSIQGGASGGNEQFF
j_gene: TRBJ2-1
abundance: NA
v_gene: TRBV7-9
d_gene: TRBD2

CDR3nt: TGTGCCAGCAGCGCGATCTTGAGCTCCTACAATGAGCAGTTCTTC
CDR3aa: CASSAILSSYNEQFF
j_gene: TRBJ2-1
abundance: NA
v_gene: TRBV6-8
d_gene: NA

CDR3nt: TGTGCCAGCAGTCCTGGACAGGCGGGTGGGGCCAACGTCCTGACTTTC
CDR3aa: CASSPGQAGGANVLTF
j_gene: TRBJ2-6
abundance: NA
v_gene: TRBV12-3/TRBV12-4
d_gene: TRBD1

CDR3nt: TGTGCCAGCAGCAGCAGACTAGATGAGACCCAGTACTTC
CDR3aa: CASSSRLDETQYF
j_gene: TRBJ2-5
abundance: NA
v_gene: TRBV7-2
d_gene: NA